This T cell receptor beta chain was sequenced during a study of OX40 agonist ivuxolimab in advanced cancers. Background on the study: The patients received agonistic anti-OX40 (CD134) antibody ivuxolimab. Overall study results and limits: Low levels of normalized T-cell clonal expansion also appeared in some nonresponders. Mean expanded clone counts were higher in CD8+ than CD4+ T cells. Clonal expansion among partial responders at 0.1-3.0 mg/kg ranked near the lowest.

Remarks on this clone: The antigen remains unidentified.

TCRdb keeps only in-frame clones here, not all; method: immunoSEQ multiplex PCR. The repertoire holds roughly 75,000 clones, with over 85% as singletons. The ends lost 3 bases at V and 0 bases at J; junction bases unmatched: 5. The CDR3 covers 18 residues. The germline V gene has CDR1 MNHEY and CDR2 SMNVEV (reference sequence). This sample comprised CD4+ or CD8+ T cells sorted from blood, obtained in a trial of the OX40 agonist ivuxolimab. The origin of this receptor is an adult with an advanced solid tumor such as melanoma, head and neck, liver or kidney cancer. The chain carries TRBV27 and TRBJ1-4, with 12 bases identical to TRBD1. CDR3 amino acids: CASSFGTGGLATNEKLFF. The CDR3 nucleotides are TGTGCCAGCAGTTTCGGGACAGGGGGCCTTGCAACTAATGAAAAACTGTTTTTT.